The T cell receptor (beta chain) under discussion was sequenced for a study of Ad26.COV2.S vaccination and SARS-CoV-2 variants. Treatment given: 19 received Ad26.COV2.S at low or high dose, single or two shots; about 5 received placebo; per-sample allocation not given. All samples were drawn on day 63, counting from the first vaccine or placebo injection. Assay used: immunoSEQ multiplex PCR; TCRdb lists only in-frame clones, some missing. The sample yields some 420,000 clones, approximately 88% seen once. V dropped 6 bases and J dropped 7 bases, with 19 bases sitting between them. The CDR3 has 16 amino acids. Germline lookup yields CDR1 MDHEN and CDR2 SYDVKM.

This specimen was peripheral blood, taken in a trial of Ad26.COV2.S vaccine versus placebo. The receptor was derived from a person between 18 and 65 years old who received the Ad26.COV2.S COVID-19 vaccine or a placebo. The rearrangement links TRBV28 to TRBJ1-6; no reliable D call. The CDR3 sequence is CASSNTSGGMNSPLHF. CDR3 coding DNA: TGTGCCAGCAGCAATACCTCGGGAGGTATGAATTCACCCCTCCACTTT. The whole variable domain, remainder taken from reference TRBV28 and TRBJ1-6, is DVKVTQSSRYLVKRTGEKVFLECVQDMDHENMFWYRQDPGLGLRLIYFSYDVKMKEKGDIPEGYSVSREKKERFSLILESASTNQTSMYLCASSNTSGGMNSPLHFGNGTRLTVT.